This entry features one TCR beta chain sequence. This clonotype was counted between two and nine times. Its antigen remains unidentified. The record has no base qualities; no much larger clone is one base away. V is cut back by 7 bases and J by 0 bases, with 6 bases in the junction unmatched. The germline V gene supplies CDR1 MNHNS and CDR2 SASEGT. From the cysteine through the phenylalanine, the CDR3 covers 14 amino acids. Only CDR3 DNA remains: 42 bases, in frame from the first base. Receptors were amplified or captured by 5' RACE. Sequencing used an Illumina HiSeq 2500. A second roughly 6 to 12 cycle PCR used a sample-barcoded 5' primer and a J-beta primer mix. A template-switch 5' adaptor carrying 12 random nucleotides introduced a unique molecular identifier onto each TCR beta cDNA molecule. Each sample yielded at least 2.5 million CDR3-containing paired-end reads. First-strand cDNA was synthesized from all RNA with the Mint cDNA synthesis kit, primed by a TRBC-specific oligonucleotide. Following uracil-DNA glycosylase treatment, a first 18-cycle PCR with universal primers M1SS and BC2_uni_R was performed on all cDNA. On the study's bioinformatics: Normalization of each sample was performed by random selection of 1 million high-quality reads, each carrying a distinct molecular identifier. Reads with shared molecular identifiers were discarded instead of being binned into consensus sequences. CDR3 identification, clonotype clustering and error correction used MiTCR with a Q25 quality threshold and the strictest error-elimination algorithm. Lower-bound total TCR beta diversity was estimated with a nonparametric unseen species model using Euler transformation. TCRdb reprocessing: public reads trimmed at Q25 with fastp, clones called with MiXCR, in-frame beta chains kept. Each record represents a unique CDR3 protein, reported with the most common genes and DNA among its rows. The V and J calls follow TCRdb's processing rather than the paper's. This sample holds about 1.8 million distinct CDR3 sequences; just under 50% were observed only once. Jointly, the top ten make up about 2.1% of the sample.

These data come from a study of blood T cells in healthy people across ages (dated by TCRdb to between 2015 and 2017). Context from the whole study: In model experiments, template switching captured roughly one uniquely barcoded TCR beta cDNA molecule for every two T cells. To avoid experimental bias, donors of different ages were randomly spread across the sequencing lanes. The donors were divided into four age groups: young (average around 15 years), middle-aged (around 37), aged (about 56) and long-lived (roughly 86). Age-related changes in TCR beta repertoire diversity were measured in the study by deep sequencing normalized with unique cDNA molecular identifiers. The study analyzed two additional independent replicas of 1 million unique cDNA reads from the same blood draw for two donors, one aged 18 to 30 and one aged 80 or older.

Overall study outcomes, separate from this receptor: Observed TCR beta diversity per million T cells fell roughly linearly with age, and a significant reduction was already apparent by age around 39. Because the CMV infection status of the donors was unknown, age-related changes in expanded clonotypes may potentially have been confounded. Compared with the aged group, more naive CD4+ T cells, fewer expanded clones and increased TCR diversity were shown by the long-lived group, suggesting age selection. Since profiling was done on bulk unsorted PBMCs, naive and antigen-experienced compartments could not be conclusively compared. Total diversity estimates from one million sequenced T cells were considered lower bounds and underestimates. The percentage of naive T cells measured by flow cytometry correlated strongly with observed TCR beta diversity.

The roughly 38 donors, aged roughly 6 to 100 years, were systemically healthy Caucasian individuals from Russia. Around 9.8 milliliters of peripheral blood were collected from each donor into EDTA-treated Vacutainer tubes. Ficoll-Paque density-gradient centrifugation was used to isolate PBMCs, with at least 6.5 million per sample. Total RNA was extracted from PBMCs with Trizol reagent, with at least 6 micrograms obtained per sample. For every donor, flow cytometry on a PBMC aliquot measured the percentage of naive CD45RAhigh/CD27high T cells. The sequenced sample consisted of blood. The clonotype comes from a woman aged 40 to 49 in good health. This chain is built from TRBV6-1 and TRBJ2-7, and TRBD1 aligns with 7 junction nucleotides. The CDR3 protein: CASTHRDSSYEQYF. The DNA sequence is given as TGTGCCAGCACCCACCGGGACAGCTCCTACGAGCAGTACTTC.